This T cell receptor beta chain was sequenced in a study of T cell changes during pregnancy in multiple sclerosis. Some clones are missing from TCRdb's copy, which holds only in-frame ones; the method was immunoSEQ multiplex PCR. This sample yields about 98,000 clones, of which about 92% are seen a single time; 2% to 3% belongs to the top ten. The CDR3 is made up of 13 amino acids. CDR1 is MNHEY and CDR2 is SMNVEV in the germline V gene (reference sequence). The V end lost 2 bases, the J end lost 7 bases, and 9 bases lay between the germline ends. Material: peripheral blood, obtained after pregnancy. The clonotype comes from a female donor in good health, enrolled as a control in a pregnancy study. The chain carries TRBV27 and TRBJ2-1; no firm D call. The CDR3 loop reads CASSLQESNEQFF. CDR3 DNA: TGTGCCAGCAGTTTACAGGAAAGTAATGAGCAGTTCTTC.